This TCR beta chain was identified in a study of siplizumab effects on memory and regulatory T cells. Using immunoSEQ multiplex PCR, the repertoire was profiled, and TCRdb retains in-frame clones only, with some absent. Of about 110,000 clones in the sample, roughly 92% were seen once. Input material: CD4+ T cells sorted from blood. This receptor was obtained from a human donor in good health.

The DNA of the CDR3 is TGTGCCAGCAGTCACGGATGGGAGCAGTACTTC. Translated, it gives CASSHGWEQYF. V gene TRBV6-1 combines with J gene TRBJ2-7; D gene uncertain. CDR1 MNHNS and CDR2 SASEGT come from the germline V gene. Deletions cut 5 bases from V and 7 bases from J, with 9 bases between. This CDR3 region has 11 residues.